This record looks at one TCR beta chain sequence and its context. Its antigen has not been determined. No clone much larger than this one lies a single base away; base qualities are absent. The data derive from a study of radiotherapy plus CTLA-4 blockade in lung cancer (dated by TCRdb to between 2018 and 2020). Background on the whole study: Objective responses were observed in 18% of enrolled patients, and disease control was achieved in roughly 30%. Broader findings and caveats from the paper: After treatment with radiotherapy and ipilimumab, TCR clones that originated in tumors expanded in peripheral blood. Early dynamic changes in blood T cell clones, together with increased serum interferon-beta after radiation, were reported as the strongest predictors of response.

The protocol used for the library was the immunoSEQ multiplex PCR assay. Sourced from immuneACCESS, this table was stored by TCRdb with only in-frame sequences that have V and J called. A share of the clones is absent; for the studies checked, an unresolved V gene accounts for under half, and the remainder has no known explanation. Recorded for this sample are 70,000 to 90,000 clones; around 79% of them occurred a single time. The top ten clones comprise about 20% of the sample. The study evaluated CTLA-4 blockade (ipilimumab) given together with focal radiation therapy in patients who had chemo-refractory metastatic non-small-cell lung cancer. From the cysteine through the phenylalanine, the CDR3 covers 15 amino acids. Kept here is only the CDR3 DNA, which spans 45 bases and is read in frame from base 1. V and J are trimmed by 4 bases and 6 bases, and the gene matches miss 6 bases of the junction. The germline V gene gives CDR1 as SGHDT and CDR2 as YYEEEE.

This TCR was recovered from a human donor with non-small cell lung cancer whose response to radiotherapy plus ipilimumab could not be evaluated. Some clones in this sample may be carry-over from other donors' samples. The chain joins TRBV5-6 to TRBJ1-5; 11 of the junction bases match TRBD1. The sequences come from peripheral blood, collected from a patient treated with radiotherapy plus ipilimumab. The CDR3 protein sequence reads: CASSQGGTGGQPQHF. The sequenced DNA: TGTGCCAGCAGCCAAGGGGGGACAGGGGGTCAGCCCCAGCATTTT.